This T cell receptor beta chain was identified in a study of blood T cell repertoires in COVID-19. This CDR3 contains 15 residues. CDR1 SGDLS and CDR2 YYNGEE come from the germline V gene. V shed 4 bases and J 5 bases; nucleotides not matched to a gene: 12. Symptom resolution, clearance, or two negative PCRs marked donors in Cohort 3 as recovered. Method: immunoSEQ multiplex PCR; TCRdb's copy keeps in-frame clones and lacks some. Of a few hundred thousand clones listed, approximately 85% were seen once; the top ten hold roughly 2%. The TCR originated in a young man who had recovered from COVID-19. This chain connects TRBV9 to TRBJ2-7, with 7 bases identical to TRBD2. Sequencing was performed on PBMCs or T cells enriched from blood (not recorded which). The CDR3 protein is CASSLQGAGYDEQYF. The CDR3, as DNA: TGTGCCAGCAGCCTGCAAGGAGCGGGGTATGACGAGCAGTACTTC.